The rows below give T cell receptor beta chains drawn from one sample of a study of CD8 T cells in ankylosing spondylitis. TCRdb passed the 5' RACE reads through MiXCR, listing each CDR3 protein once. The data contain 500,000 to 550,000 distinct CDR3 sequences, about an eighth of them singletons. Sequenced sample: blood, either unsorted or a sorted T cell fraction (not recorded which). These receptors were collected from a male donor with ankylosing spondylitis. CDR3s include the opening cysteine and the closing phenylalanine or tryptophan. A D gene is named only where the DNA matches it firmly. Not every row has a clone size; where given, it reads once, few, many or a size class.

d_gene: TRBD2
abundance: .
j_gene: TRBJ2-6
v_gene: TRBV6-2/TRBV6-3
CDR3nt: TGTGCCAGCAGTCTATTAGCGGGAAACGTAAACTCTGGGGCCAACGTCCTGACTTTC
CDR3aa: CASSLLAGNVNSGANVLTF

d_gene: .
abundance: few
j_gene: TRBJ1-5
v_gene: TRBV24-1
CDR3nt: TGTGCCACCAGCTTGGGGCCGGGTCAGCCCCAGCATTTT
CDR3aa: CATSLGPGQPQHF

d_gene: TRBD1
abundance: few
j_gene: TRBJ1-1
v_gene: TRBV20-1
CDR3nt: TGCAGTGCTCCCCGACAGGGGGGTACTGAAGCTTTCTTT
CDR3aa: CSAPRQGGTEAFF

d_gene: TRBD2
abundance: many
j_gene: TRBJ2-7
v_gene: TRBV7-9
CDR3nt: TGTGCCAGCAGCCCTCCGGGGCTAGCGGCAAGCTCCTACGAGCAGTACTTC
CDR3aa: CASSPPGLAASSYEQYF

d_gene: .
abundance: few
j_gene: TRBJ2-1
v_gene: TRBV6-1
CDR3nt: TGTGCCAGCAGTGAAGTGCAGGGGCAGTTCTTC
CDR3aa: CASSEVQGQFF

d_gene: TRBD2
abundance: .
j_gene: TRBJ2-1
v_gene: TRBV2
CDR3nt: TGTGCCAGCAGGGGACTAGTTCCGAATGAGCAGTTCTTC
CDR3aa: CASRGLVPNEQFF

d_gene: .
abundance: few
j_gene: TRBJ1-6
v_gene: TRBV29-1
CDR3nt: TGCAGCGTTGGGGACACGGATAATTCACCCCTCCACTTT
CDR3aa: CSVGDTDNSPLHF

d_gene: TRBD2
abundance: many
j_gene: TRBJ2-1
v_gene: TRBV5-1
CDR3nt: TGCGCCAGCAGCTTGGAGTCGGGAGGGCAAAATGAGCAGTTCTTC
CDR3aa: CASSLESGGQNEQFF

d_gene: .
abundance: .
j_gene: TRBJ2-2
v_gene: TRBV18
CDR3nt: TGTGCCAGCTCACCACCGGGTCGAGGCACCGGGGAGCTGTTTTTT
CDR3aa: CASSPPGRGTGELFF

d_gene: TRBD2
abundance: .
j_gene: TRBJ2-3
v_gene: TRBV2
CDR3nt: TGTGCCAGCAGTGAAAGGAGGACTAGTGGCACAGATACGCAGTATTTT
CDR3aa: CASSERRTSGTDTQYF

d_gene: .
abundance: .
j_gene: TRBJ2-1
v_gene: TRBV7-9
CDR3nt: TGTGCCAGCAGCTTAGCCTCCGGAGCAGCGCCGCAGTTCTTC
CDR3aa: CASSLASGAAPQFF

d_gene: TRBD2
abundance: .
j_gene: TRBJ2-5
v_gene: TRBV11-2
CDR3nt: TGTGCCAGCAGCTTAGGGAGCGGGAGGGCTCAAGAGACCCAGTACTTC
CDR3aa: CASSLGSGRAQETQYF

d_gene: .
abundance: few
j_gene: TRBJ2-5
v_gene: TRBV20-1
CDR3nt: TGCAGTGCTAGGGTAGCGGTAGACCAAGAGACCCAGTACTTC
CDR3aa: CSARVAVDQETQYF

d_gene: .
abundance: .
j_gene: TRBJ2-5
v_gene: TRBV5-1
CDR3nt: TGCGCCAGCAGCCCGGGACCGGGAAAAGAGACCCAGTACTTC
CDR3aa: CASSPGPGKETQYF

d_gene: TRBD2
abundance: .
j_gene: TRBJ2-1
v_gene: TRBV3-1
CDR3nt: TGTGCCAGCAGCCAAGAGCAGGGACTAGGATTAAATGAGCAGTTCTTC
CDR3aa: CASSQEQGLGLNEQFF

d_gene: .
abundance: .
j_gene: TRBJ2-1
v_gene: TRBV24-1
CDR3nt: TGTGCCACCAGTGATTCTAGGGCGGGTATGTCCTACAATGAGCAGTTCTTC
CDR3aa: CATSDSRAGMSYNEQFF

d_gene: TRBD1
abundance: .
j_gene: TRBJ2-1
v_gene: TRBV18
CDR3nt: TGTGCCAGCTCACCTCGGCCGGGACAGGGTTCCTACAATGAGCAGTTCTTC
CDR3aa: CASSPRPGQGSYNEQFF

d_gene: .
abundance: .
j_gene: TRBJ1-5
v_gene: TRBV2
CDR3nt: TGTGCCAGCAGGGTAGGGGCGGGGCAGCCCCAGCATTTT
CDR3aa: CASRVGAGQPQHF

d_gene: TRBD2
abundance: many
j_gene: TRBJ2-7
v_gene: TRBV6-5
CDR3nt: TGTGCCAGCAGTTACAGTAGCGGGATGTCCCCTTACGAGCAGTACTTC
CDR3aa: CASSYSSGMSPYEQYF

d_gene: .
abundance: few
j_gene: TRBJ2-2
v_gene: TRBV11-2
CDR3nt: TGTGCCAGCAGCTTGAGTGCCCGGGAGTACGACGGGGAGCTGTTTTTT
CDR3aa: CASSLSAREYDGELFF

d_gene: .
abundance: many
j_gene: TRBJ2-7
v_gene: TRBV5-1
CDR3nt: TGCGCCAGCAGCTTGGGCAAGGGTTACGAGCAGTACTTC
CDR3aa: CASSLGKGYEQYF

d_gene: TRBD1
abundance: few
j_gene: TRBJ1-1
v_gene: TRBV6-1
CDR3nt: TGTGCCAGCAGTGAACCGGCAGGGGGAGGCACTGAAGCTTTCTTT
CDR3aa: CASSEPAGGGTEAFF